The T cell receptor (beta chain) described here comes from a study of spatial heterogeneity in lung cancer (dated by TCRdb to the late 2010s). Broadly, across the study: Beta-chain transcripts were consistently detected in greater numbers than alpha-chain transcripts, which likely reflects a higher abundance of beta-chain transcripts. In the raw uncorrected reads, each unique combination of TCR and UMI appeared on average more than ten times. The study quantitatively compared TCR alpha and beta repertoires across multiple tumor regions, matched nontumor lung and blood in non-small cell lung cancer. Both alpha and beta chains were TCR-sequenced in samples taken at surgery, namely 220 tumor regions, 62 to 65 matched nontumor lung samples and over 55 PBMC samples. The study linked features of the TCR repertoire to counts of nonsynonymous mutations, which were determined by whole-exome sequencing of tumor tissue.

The sample's time point label, decoded: sample taken at primary tumor resection. Donors were 72 patients with early-stage, untreated non-small cell lung cancer from the lung TRACERx cohort. TCR sequencing used whole RNA extracted from tumor and nontumor lung tissue, or from cryopreserved PBMC samples, without cell sorting. Only patients with enough RNA available from two or more tumor regions were chosen for TCR sequencing. The library was generated by 5' RACE. TCRdb names NextSeq 500 as the instrument used. The TCR library protocol attached a unique molecular identifier to each TCR cDNA molecule to allow correction of PCR and sequencing errors. Per the source publication's procedure: Decombinator tools were used for TCR identification, UMI-based error correction and CDR3 extraction. Expanded TCRs were defined as those above a frequency of 2 per 1,000, corresponding to the top 1% of the tumor frequency distribution. Renyi diversity was computed with the R vegan package after each repertoire had been subsampled 100 times to 5,000 TCRs. CDR3 similarity networks were constructed using string-kernel similarity of amino acid triplets, with links drawn between CDR3s whose pairwise similarity was above 0.82. In-frame beta chains were kept once TCRdb had trimmed the public reads at Q25 with fastp and called clones with MiXCR. Merged by CDR3 protein, the rows form single entries marked with the most common genes and DNA. TCRdb's processing, not the study's, gives the V and J calls here. This sample has about 38,000 distinct CDR3 sequences in its table, and 7.5% to 8% of those were observed once. 25% to 35% of the sample lies in the top ten.

The investigation overall reported the following: Additional single-cell paired TCR alpha and beta sequencing was considered necessary to confirm, at a functional level, the hypothesis that regional TCRs recognize regional mutations. Ubiquitous expanded tumor TCRs were found in blood more often at tumor resection than at routine follow-up.

This clonotype was observed a handful of times. Its target antigen remains unknown. Base qualities are not at hand, and no much larger clone is one base apart. The TCR was taken from a male donor with early-stage non-small cell lung cancer. Sequenced material: PBMCs, taken at surgery.

Read as DNA, the sequence is TGTGCCACACCGAGACGGTCTAGGTACTACGAGCAGTACGTC. It specifies CATPRRSRYYEQYV. The chain was built from TRBV15 and TRBJ2-7, with an unclear D gene assignment. The germline V gene (reference sequence) sets CDR1 to LNHNV and CDR2 to YYDKDF. V and J lose 9 bases and 3 bases, and a span of 18 bases separates them. The CDR3, from cysteine to valine, totals 14 residues. Just the 42-base CDR3 DNA is kept, in frame starting at base 1.